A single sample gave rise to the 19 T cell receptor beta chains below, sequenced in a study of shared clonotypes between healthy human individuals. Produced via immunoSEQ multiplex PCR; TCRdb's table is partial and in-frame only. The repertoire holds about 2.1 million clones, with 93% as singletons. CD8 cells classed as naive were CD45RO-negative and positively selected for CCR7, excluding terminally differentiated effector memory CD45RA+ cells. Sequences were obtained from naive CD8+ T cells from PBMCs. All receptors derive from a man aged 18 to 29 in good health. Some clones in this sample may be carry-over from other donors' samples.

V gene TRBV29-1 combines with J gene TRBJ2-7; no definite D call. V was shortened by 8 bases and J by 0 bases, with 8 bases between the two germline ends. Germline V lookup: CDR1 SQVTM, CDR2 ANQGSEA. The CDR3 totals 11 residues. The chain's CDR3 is CSTQASYEQYF. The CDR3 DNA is TGCAGCACCCAGGCCTCCTACGAGCAGTACTTC.

The DNA of the CDR3 is TGCGCCAGCAGCCGGGGTCTGCGGGAGGTCTCATATACGCAGTATTTT. Residues: CASSRGLREVSYTQYF. This chain connects TRBV4-3 to TRBJ2-3; TRBD2 matches at 8 bases. CDR3 length equals 16 residues. The V and J ends lost 4 bases and 7 bases, in that order; junction bases with no gene match: 13. Germline lookup yields CDR1 LGHNA and CDR2 YSLEER.

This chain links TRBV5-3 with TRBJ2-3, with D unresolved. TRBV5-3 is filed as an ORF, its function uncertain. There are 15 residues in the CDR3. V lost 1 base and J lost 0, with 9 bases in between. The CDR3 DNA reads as TGTGCCAGAAGCTTGACACGGATTAGCACAGATACGCAGTATTTT. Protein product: CARSLTRISTDTQYF.

The DNA for the CDR3 is TGTGCCAGCAGCTTCGACAACCCCAAAGAGACCCAGTACTTC. Translation gives CASSFDNPKETQYF. J is TRBJ2-5 and V is TRBV28; D is ambiguous. The CDR3 contains 14 residues. Germline V gene data show CDR1 as MDHEN and CDR2 as SYDVKM. V was pared by 6 bases and J by 3 bases, with 14 bases between.

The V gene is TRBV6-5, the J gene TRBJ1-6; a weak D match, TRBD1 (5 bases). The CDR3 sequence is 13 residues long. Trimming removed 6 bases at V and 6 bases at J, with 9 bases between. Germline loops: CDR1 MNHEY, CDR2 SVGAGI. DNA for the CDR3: TGTGCCAGCAGGGCTCAGGGTAATTCACCCCTCCACTTT. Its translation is CASRAQGNSPLHF.

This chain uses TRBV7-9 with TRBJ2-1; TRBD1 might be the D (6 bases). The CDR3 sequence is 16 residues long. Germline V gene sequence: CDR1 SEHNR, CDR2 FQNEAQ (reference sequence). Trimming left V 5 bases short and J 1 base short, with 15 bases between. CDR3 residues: CASSPQGQGSYNEQFF. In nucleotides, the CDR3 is TGTGCCAGCAGCCCTCAGGGGCAGGGGTCCTACAATGAGCAGTTCTTC.

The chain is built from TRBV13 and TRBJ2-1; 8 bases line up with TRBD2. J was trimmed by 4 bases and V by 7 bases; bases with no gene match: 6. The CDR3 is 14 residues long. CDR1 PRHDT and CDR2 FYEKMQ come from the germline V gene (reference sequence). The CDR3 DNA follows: TGTGCCAGCAAGGCGGGAGGTCCGTACAATGAGCAGTTCTTC. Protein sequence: CASKAGGPYNEQFF.

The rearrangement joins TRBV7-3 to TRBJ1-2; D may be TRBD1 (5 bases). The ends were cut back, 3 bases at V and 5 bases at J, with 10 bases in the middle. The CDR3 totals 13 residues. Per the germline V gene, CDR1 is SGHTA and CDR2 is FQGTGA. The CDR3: CASSFGQGYGYTF. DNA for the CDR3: TGTGCCAGCAGCTTTGGGCAGGGATATGGCTACACCTTC.

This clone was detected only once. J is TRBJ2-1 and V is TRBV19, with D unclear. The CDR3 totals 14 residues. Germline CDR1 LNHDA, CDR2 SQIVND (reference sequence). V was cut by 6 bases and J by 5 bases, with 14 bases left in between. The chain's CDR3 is CASRYRALHNEQFF. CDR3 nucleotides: TGTGCCAGTAGGTACCGTGCCCTGCACAATGAGCAGTTCTTC.

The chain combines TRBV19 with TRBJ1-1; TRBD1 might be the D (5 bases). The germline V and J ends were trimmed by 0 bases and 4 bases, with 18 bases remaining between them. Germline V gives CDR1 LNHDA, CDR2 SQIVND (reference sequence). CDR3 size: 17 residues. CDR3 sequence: CASSIEVGFPRGTEAFF. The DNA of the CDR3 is TGTGCCAGTAGTATAGAAGTGGGTTTCCCGAGGGGCACTGAAGCTTTCTTT.

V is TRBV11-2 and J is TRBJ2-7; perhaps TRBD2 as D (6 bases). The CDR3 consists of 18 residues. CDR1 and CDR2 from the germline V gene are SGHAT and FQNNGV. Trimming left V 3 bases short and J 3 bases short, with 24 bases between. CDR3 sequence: CASSLGGGGGRSNYEQYF. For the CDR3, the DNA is TGTGCCAGCAGCTTGGGGGGAGGAGGCGGTCGAAGCAACTACGAGCAGTACTTC.

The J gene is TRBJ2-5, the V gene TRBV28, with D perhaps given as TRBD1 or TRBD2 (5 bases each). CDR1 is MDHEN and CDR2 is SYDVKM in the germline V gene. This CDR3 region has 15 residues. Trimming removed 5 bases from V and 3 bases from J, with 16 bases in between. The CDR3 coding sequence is TGTGCCAGCAGTCCCCGGGACGTAGATGAAGAGACCCAGTACTTC. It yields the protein CASSPRDVDEETQYF.

The CDR3 DNA follows: TGCGCCAGCTCCCCGGGTGGGGTGGACGAGCAGTACTTC. This encodes CASSPGGVDEQYF. This chain links TRBV5-1 with TRBJ2-7; D call uncertain. Germline CDR1 reads SGHRS; CDR2 reads YFSETQ. Deletions cut 7 bases from V and 5 bases from J, with 16 bases between. The CDR3 loop spans 13 amino acids.

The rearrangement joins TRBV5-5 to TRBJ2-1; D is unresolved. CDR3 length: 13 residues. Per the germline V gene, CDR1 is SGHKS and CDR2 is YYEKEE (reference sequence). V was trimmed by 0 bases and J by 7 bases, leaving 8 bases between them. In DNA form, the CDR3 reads TGTGCCAGCAGCTTGGTACTTGGTAATGAGCAGTTCTTC. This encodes CASSLVLGNEQFF.

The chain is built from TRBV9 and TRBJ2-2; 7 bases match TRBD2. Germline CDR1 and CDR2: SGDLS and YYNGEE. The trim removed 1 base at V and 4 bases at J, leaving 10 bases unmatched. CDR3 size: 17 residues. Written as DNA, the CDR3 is TGTGCCAGCAGCGTACCACGGGGGAGGGGATTCACCGGGGAGCTGTTTTTT. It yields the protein CASSVPRGRGFTGELFF.

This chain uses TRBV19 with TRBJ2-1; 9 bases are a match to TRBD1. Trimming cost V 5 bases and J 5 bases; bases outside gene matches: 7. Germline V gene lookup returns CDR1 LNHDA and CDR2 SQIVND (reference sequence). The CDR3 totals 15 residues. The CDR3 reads CASSSRDRDNNEQFF. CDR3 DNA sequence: TGTGCCAGTAGTTCCCGGGACAGGGATAACAATGAGCAGTTCTTC.

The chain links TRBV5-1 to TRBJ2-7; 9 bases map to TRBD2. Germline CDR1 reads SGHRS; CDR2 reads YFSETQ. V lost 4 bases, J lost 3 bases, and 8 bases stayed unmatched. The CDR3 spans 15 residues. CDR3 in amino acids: CASSGGGLAGYEQYF. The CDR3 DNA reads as TGCGCCAGCAGCGGTGGGGGACTAGCTGGCTACGAGCAGTACTTC.

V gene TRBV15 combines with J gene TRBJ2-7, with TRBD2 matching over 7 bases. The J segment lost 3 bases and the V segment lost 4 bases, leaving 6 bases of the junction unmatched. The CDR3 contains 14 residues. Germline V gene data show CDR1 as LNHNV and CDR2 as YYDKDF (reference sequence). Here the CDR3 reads CATSIGEGVYEQYF. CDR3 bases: TGTGCCACCAGCATTGGGGAGGGCGTCTACGAGCAGTACTTC.

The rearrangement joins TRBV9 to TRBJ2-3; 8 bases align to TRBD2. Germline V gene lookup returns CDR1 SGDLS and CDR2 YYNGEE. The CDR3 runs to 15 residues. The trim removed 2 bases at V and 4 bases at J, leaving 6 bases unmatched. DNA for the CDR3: TGTGCCAGCAGCGTCAGCGGGAGAGACCCAGATACGCAGTATTTT. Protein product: CASSVSGRDPDTQYF.